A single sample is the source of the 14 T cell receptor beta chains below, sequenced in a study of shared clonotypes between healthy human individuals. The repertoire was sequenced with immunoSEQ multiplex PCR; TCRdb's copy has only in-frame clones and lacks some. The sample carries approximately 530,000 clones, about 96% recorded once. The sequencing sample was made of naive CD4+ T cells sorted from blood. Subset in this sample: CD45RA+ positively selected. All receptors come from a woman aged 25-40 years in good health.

CDR3 DNA sequence: TGTGCCAGCAACGCCCACAGGCTCCCCGGGACTGAAGCTTTCTTT. Protein: CASNAHRLPGTEAFF. The V gene is TRBV6-5, the J gene TRBJ1-1; D might be TRBD1 (5 bases). Germline lookup yields CDR1 MNHEY and CDR2 SVGAGI. The CDR3 consists of 15 residues. Trimming took 7 bases from V and 5 from J, leaving 20 bases between them.

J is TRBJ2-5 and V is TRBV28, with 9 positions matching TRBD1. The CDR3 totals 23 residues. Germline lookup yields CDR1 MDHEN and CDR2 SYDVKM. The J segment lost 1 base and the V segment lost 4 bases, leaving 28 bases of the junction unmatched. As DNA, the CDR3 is TGTGCCAGCAGTTCCCCCTTTAGGTGGACAGGGGAAAGTCGAGAGTACCCCCAAGAGACCCAGTACTTC. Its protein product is CASSSPFRWTGESREYPQETQYF.

In nucleotides, the CDR3 is TGTGCCAGCTCCAGCACCTACGAGCAGTACTTC. Translation gives CASSSTYEQYF. The chain links TRBV5-8 to TRBJ2-5; no reliable D call. The better agreement between TRBJ2-7 and the DNA end casts doubt on the J call. From germline, CDR1 is SGHTS and CDR2 YDEGEE. This CDR3 region has 11 residues.

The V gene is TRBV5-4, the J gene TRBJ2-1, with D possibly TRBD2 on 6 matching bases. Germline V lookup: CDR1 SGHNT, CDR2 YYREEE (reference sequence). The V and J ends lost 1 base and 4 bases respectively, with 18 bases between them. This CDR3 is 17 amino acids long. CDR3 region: CASSLLVIASVYNEQFF. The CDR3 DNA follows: TGTGCCAGCAGCTTGCTCGTTATAGCTAGCGTTTACAATGAGCAGTTCTTC.

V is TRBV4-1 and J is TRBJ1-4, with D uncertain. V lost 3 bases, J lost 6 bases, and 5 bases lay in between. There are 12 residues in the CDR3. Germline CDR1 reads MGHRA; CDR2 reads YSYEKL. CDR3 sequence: CASSHRDEKLFF. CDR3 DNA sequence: TGCGCCAGCAGCCACCGGGATGAAAAACTGTTTTTT.

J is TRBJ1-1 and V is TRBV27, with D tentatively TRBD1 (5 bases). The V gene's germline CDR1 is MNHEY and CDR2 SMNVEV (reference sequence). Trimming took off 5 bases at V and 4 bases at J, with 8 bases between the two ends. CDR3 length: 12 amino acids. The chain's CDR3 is CASSGGGTEAFF. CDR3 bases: TGTGCCAGCAGTGGGGGGGGCACTGAAGCTTTCTTT.

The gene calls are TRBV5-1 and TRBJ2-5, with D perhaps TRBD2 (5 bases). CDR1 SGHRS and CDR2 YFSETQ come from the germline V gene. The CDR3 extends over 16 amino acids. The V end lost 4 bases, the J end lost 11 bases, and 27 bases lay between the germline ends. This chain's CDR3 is CASSSRPLGRFVEQYF. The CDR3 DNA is TGCGCCAGCAGCAGTCGGCCACTAGGCAGGTTTGTTGAGCAGTACTTC. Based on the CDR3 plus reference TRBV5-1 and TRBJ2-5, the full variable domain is KAGVTQTPRYLIKTRGQQVTLSCSPISGHRSVSWYQQTPGQGLQFLFEYFSETQRNKGNFPGRFSGRQFSNSRSEMNVSTLELGDSALYLCASSSRPLGRFVEQYFGPGTRLLVL.

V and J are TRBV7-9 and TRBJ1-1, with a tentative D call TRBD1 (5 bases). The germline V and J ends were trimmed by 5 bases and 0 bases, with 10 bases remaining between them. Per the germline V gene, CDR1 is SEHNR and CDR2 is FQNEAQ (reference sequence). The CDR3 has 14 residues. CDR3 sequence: CASSIGALNTEAFF. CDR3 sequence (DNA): TGTGCCAGCAGCATTGGGGCCCTGAACACTGAAGCTTTCTTT.

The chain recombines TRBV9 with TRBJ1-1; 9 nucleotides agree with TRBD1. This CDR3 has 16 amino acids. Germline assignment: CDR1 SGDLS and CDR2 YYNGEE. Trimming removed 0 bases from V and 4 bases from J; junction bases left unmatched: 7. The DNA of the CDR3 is TGTGCCAGCAGCGTAGACTACGGGACAGGGAGCACTGAAGCTTTCTTT. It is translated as CASSVDYGTGSTEAFF. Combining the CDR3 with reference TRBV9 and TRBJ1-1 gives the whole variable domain DSGVTQTPKHLITATGQRVTLRCSPRSGDLSVYWYQQSLDQGLQFLIQYYNGEERAKGNILERFSAQQFPDLHSELNLSSLELGDSALYFCASSVDYGTGSTEAFFGQGTRLTVV.

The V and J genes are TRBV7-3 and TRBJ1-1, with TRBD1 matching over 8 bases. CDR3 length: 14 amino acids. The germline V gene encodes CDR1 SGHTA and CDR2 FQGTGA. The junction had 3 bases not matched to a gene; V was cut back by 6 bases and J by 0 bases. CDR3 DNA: TGTGCCAGCAGTCCGACAGGGGTGAACACTGAAGCTTTCTTT. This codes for CASSPTGVNTEAFF.

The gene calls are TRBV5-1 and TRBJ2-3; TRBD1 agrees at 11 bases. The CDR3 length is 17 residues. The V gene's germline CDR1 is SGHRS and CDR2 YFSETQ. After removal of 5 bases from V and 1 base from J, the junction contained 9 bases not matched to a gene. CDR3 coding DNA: TGCGCCAGCAGTTTCGGACAGGGGGCAGGGGGCACAGATACGCAGTATTTT. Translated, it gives CASSFGQGAGGTDTQYF.

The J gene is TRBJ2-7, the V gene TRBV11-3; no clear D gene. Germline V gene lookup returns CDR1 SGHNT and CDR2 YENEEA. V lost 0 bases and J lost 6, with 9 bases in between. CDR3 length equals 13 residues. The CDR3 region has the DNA TGTGCCAGCAGCTTAGATACCTCTTCCGAGCAGTACTTC. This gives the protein CASSLDTSSEQYF.

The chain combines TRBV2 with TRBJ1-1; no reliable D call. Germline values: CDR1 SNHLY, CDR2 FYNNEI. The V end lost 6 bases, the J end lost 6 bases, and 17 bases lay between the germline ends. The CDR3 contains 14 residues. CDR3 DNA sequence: TGTGCCAGCAGACCCGAGACACCTACATCTGAAGCTTTCTTT. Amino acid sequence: CASRPETPTSEAFF.

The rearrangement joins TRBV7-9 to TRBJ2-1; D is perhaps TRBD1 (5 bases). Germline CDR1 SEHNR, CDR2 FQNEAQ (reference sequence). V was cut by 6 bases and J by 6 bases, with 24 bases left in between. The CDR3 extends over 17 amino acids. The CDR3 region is CASRHRGWRHFSNEQFF. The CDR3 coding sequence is TGTGCCAGCAGACATAGGGGCTGGCGGCACTTCTCCAATGAGCAGTTCTTC.